This TCR beta chain emerged from a study of cytomegalovirus exposure and HLA in healthy donors. The study's findings and limits: Most subjects' HLA-A and HLA-B alleles were reportedly predicted from TCR beta sequences. Presence/absence analyses treated sequencing depth as roughly uniform across donors. Certain indistinguishable V segments, among them TRBV6-2 and TRBV6-3, were excluded.

Primers for the PCR totalled 60 Vbeta and 13 Jbeta. This table comes from immunoSEQ multiplex PCR, and its TCRdb copy is limited to in-frame clones, with some not included. The sample lists around 76,000 clones; 65% to 85% were seen once. This CDR3 is built from 12 residues. Germline CDR1 reads MNHNY; CDR2 reads SVGAGI (reference sequence). V lost 8 bases and J lost 0, with 6 bases in between. This clone was detected only a few times. No antigen is known for it. The V call is TRBV6-6, the J call TRBJ2-3; D is undetermined. This sequence originates from a woman between 40 and 50 years old in good health and CMV-seropositive. The specimen was PBMCs. CDR3 amino acids: CASEKSTDTQYF. Written as DNA, the CDR3 is TGTGCCAGCGAGAAAAGCACAGATACGCAGTATTTT.